This T cell receptor beta chain was profiled in a study of blood T cells in healthy people across ages. With a J-beta primer mix and a sample-barcoded 5' primer, a second PCR ran roughly 6 to 11 cycles. Each CDR3 protein is one row after TCRdb ran MiXCR on the 5' RACE reads. Among about 650,000 distinct CDR3 sequences listed, approximately 30% were seen once. CDR1 is MNHNS and CDR2 is SASEGT in the germline V gene. The CDR3 loop spans 15 amino acids. V gave up 3 bases and J gave up 3 bases, with 15 bases separating them. This rearrangement joins TRBV6-1 to TRBJ2-7; weak D call: TRBD1 (5 bases). This receptor was obtained from a woman over 75 in good health. The specimen was blood. DNA for the CDR3: TGTGCCAGCAGTGATAAGGGGAAAAGCGACTACGAGCAGTACTTC. It codes for CASSDKGKSDYEQYF.